The entry that follows covers one T cell receptor (beta chain) sequence. The data were taken from a study of blood T cell repertoires in COVID-19. The table came from immunoSEQ multiplex PCR; TCRdb's copy has only in-frame clones and leaves some out. The sample comprises around 250,000 clones, around 80% of which are singletons, and roughly 3.2% rests with the top ten. Per germline, CDR1 SGHKS and CDR2 YYEKEE (reference sequence). This CDR3 is built from 15 residues. V lost 4 bases and J 6 bases, leaving 20 bases between the germline ends. The chain has TRBV5-5 and TRBJ2-7, with D possibly TRBD2 on 6 matching bases. The clonotype comes from a woman between 18 and 29 years old with acute or convalescent COVID-19. The sample consisted of peripheral blood. CDR3 nucleotides: TGTGCCAGCAGCGACGGGACTGACCTCGGGGGCGAGCAGTACTTC. Its translation is CASSDGTDLGGEQYF.